What follows are 15 T cell receptor beta chains derived from one specimen sequenced in a study of blood T cells in healthy people across ages. A second roughly 7 to 11 cycle PCR used barcoded and J-beta primers. TCRdb itself ran the 5' RACE reads through MiXCR, one entry per CDR3 protein. The sample consists of under 2 million distinct CDR3 sequences, roughly 32% of them appearing once. The sample consisted of blood. These receptors were collected from a woman between 25 and 40 years old in good health.

This chain uses TRBV4-1 with TRBJ1-2; D is ambiguous. V shed 4 bases and J shed 1 base, with 10 bases lying between them. CDR3 length: 14 residues. Germline CDR1 reads MGHRA; CDR2 reads YSYEKL. CDR3 coding DNA: TGCGCCAGCAGCCCCCTAGCGGGTAACTATGGCTACACCTTC. Protein sequence: CASSPLAGNYGYTF.

The genes are TRBV4-1 and TRBJ1-3; possible D gene TRBD1, 5 bases. V gave up 0 bases and J gave up 0 bases, with 12 bases separating them. Germline V gives CDR1 MGHRA, CDR2 YSYEKL. This CDR3 has 17 residues. The CDR3 spells CASSQDLGRASGNTIYF. The CDR3 bases are TGCGCCAGCAGCCAAGATCTAGGCAGGGCCTCTGGAAACACCATATATTTT.

This rearrangement joins TRBV3-1 to TRBJ2-7, with D possibly being TRBD1 (6 bases). The germline V and J ends were trimmed by 1 base and 6 bases, with 13 bases remaining between them. The CDR3 contains 14 residues. Germline CDR1 and CDR2: LGHDT and YNNKEL (reference sequence). The CDR3 here is CASSQAGDGFEQYF. CDR3 in DNA: TGTGCCAGCAGCCAAGCAGGGGATGGATTCGAGCAGTACTTC.

The table lists this clonotype with many counts. The J gene is TRBJ2-7, the V gene TRBV20-1; a weak D match, TRBD2 (6 bases). The germline V gene has CDR1 DFQATT and CDR2 SNEGSKA (reference sequence). The ends were cut back, 5 bases at V and 0 bases at J, with 20 bases in the middle. The CDR3 covers 16 residues. CDR3 loop: CSASPIPGLRSYEQYF. The CDR3 coding sequence is TGCAGTGCTTCCCCCATACCGGGACTCCGCTCCTACGAGCAGTACTTC.

This sequence joins TRBV6-1 and TRBJ1-2; 8 nucleotides agree with TRBD1. Trimming at V came to 4 bases and at J to 4 bases, leaving 5 bases not matched to a gene. Germline lookup yields CDR1 MNHNS and CDR2 SASEGT. The CDR3 extends over 14 amino acids. The CDR3 spells CASSGPGQVYGYTF. The CDR3, as DNA: TGTGCCAGCAGTGGGCCGGGACAGGTCTATGGCTACACCTTC.

The chain combines TRBV11-2 with TRBJ2-7; weak D call: TRBD1 (5 bases). This CDR3 is 15 amino acids long. The germline V and J ends were trimmed by 5 bases and 5 bases, with 19 bases remaining between them. From germline, CDR1 is SGHAT and CDR2 FQNNGV. The CDR3 region is CASSPVKGMGHEQYF. For the CDR3, the DNA is TGTGCCAGCAGCCCAGTGAAGGGGATGGGCCACGAGCAGTACTTC.

This rearrangement joins TRBV27 to TRBJ2-1; the D gene is possibly TRBD2 (6 bases). Germline V gives CDR1 MNHEY, CDR2 SMNVEV (reference sequence). This CDR3 comprises 16 residues. V lost 0 bases and J 4 bases, leaving 13 bases between the germline ends. The CDR3 DNA follows: TGTGCCAGCAGTTTATCGAAGGGGACTCAATACAATGAGCAGTTCTTC. Residues: CASSLSKGTQYNEQFF.

The genes are TRBV6-5 and TRBJ2-1; a possible D gene is TRBD2 (6 bases). CDR1 and CDR2 (germline): MNHEY, SVGAGI. CDR3 length: 14 amino acids. V shed 6 bases and J shed 5 bases, with 14 bases lying between them. The CDR3 is CASRRGLWDNEQFF. The CDR3 bases are TGTGCCAGCAGGAGGGGACTGTGGGACAATGAGCAGTTCTTC.

The chain is built from TRBV20-1 and TRBJ1-2; a weak D match, TRBD1 (5 bases). The CDR3 contains 13 residues. The ends were cut back, 2 bases at V and 7 bases at J, with 14 bases in the middle. Per germline, CDR1 DFQATT and CDR2 SNEGSKA (reference sequence). CDR3 DNA: TGCAGTGCTAGATCGGGGGGTTCCTTTGGCTACACCTTC. Residues: CSARSGGSFGYTF.

The sample holds a few counts of this clonotype. The V gene is TRBV5-1, the J gene TRBJ1-4; possible D gene TRBD1, 6 bases. Germline V gene data show CDR1 as SGHRS and CDR2 as YFSETQ. Trimming removed 3 bases at V and 5 bases at J, with 17 bases between. This CDR3 contains 16 residues. CDR3 bases: TGCGCCAGCAGCTCTCAGGGGACGGTTCAAAATGAAAAACTGTTTTTT. This encodes CASSSQGTVQNEKLFF. Drawing the rest from reference TRBV5-1 and TRBJ1-4, the complete variable domain is KAGVTQTPRYLIKTRGQQVTLSCSPISGHRSVSWYQQTPGQGLQFLFEYFSETQRNKGNFPGRFSGRQFSNSRSEMNVSTLELGDSALYLCASSSQGTVQNEKLFFGSGTQLSVL.

The DNA of the CDR3 is TGTGCCAGCAGCGTAGGTCCCCTGTCGGCGGGTCTTGCCTACAATGAGCAGTTCTTC. The encoded protein is CASSVGPLSAGLAYNEQFF. V is TRBV9 and J is TRBJ2-1; TRBD2 is a possible D gene (5 bases). The CDR3 has 19 amino acids. V dropped 0 bases and J dropped 2 bases, with 21 bases sitting between them. Germline lookup yields CDR1 SGDLS and CDR2 YYNGEE.

The gene calls are TRBV27 and TRBJ2-3; D may correspond to TRBD1 or TRBD2 (6 bases each). The CDR3 spans 15 residues. Per germline, CDR1 MNHEY and CDR2 SMNVEV (reference sequence). The ends were cut back, 4 bases at V and 6 bases at J, with 17 bases in the middle. The CDR3 protein is CASSSGDSGVDTQYF. CDR3 DNA sequence: TGTGCCAGCAGTTCAGGGGACTCCGGCGTGGATACGCAGTATTTT.

The sample holds a few counts of this clonotype. The J gene is TRBJ2-4, the V gene TRBV20-1; D might be TRBD1 or TRBD2, each matching 5 bases. The ends were cut back, 5 bases at V and 2 bases at J, with 16 bases in the middle. CDR1 DFQATT and CDR2 SNEGSKA come from the germline V gene (reference sequence). CDR3 size: 15 residues. The CDR3 loop reads CSALRGSQSKNIQYF. The DNA for the CDR3 is TGCAGTGCTCTACGGGGCAGTCAATCCAAAAACATTCAGTACTTC.

This clonotype was seen a handful of times. V is TRBV20-1 and J is TRBJ2-6, with TRBD1 matching over 7 bases. The CDR3 consists of 15 residues. Germline CDR1 is DFQATT and CDR2 is SNEGSKA (reference sequence). V shed 6 bases, J shed 4 bases, and the junction held 9 bases outside the gene matches. DNA of the CDR3: TGCAGTGCAAAGCAGACAGGGACCGGGGCCAACGTCCTGACTTTC. Encoded protein: CSAKQTGTGANVLTF.

This clonotype has only a few counts. The J gene is TRBJ2-3, the V gene TRBV5-6; TRBD2 is a possible D gene (6 bases). In germline, CDR1 is SGHDT, CDR2 YYEEEE. V was cut by 1 base and J by 1 base, with 13 bases left in between. The CDR3 length is 16 residues. Here the CDR3 reads CASSLSLADRTDTQYF. In nucleotides, the CDR3 is TGTGCCAGCAGCTTGAGCTTAGCGGACCGCACAGATACGCAGTATTTT.